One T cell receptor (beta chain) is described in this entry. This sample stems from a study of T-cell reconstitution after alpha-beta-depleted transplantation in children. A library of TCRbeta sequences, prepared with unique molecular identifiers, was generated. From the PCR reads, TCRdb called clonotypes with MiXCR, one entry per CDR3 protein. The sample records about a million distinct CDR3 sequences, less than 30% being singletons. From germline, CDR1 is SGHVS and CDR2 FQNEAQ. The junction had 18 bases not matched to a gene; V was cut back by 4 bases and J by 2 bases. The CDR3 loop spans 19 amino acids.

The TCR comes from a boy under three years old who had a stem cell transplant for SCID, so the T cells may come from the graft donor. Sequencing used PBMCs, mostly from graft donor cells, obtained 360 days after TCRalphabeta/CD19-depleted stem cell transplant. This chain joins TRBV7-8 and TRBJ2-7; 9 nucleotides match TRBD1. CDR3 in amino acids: CASSSKLVNRGRPPYEQYF. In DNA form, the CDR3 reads TGTGCCAGCAGCTCAAAACTCGTAAACAGGGGGCGACCCCCCTACGAGCAGTACTTC.